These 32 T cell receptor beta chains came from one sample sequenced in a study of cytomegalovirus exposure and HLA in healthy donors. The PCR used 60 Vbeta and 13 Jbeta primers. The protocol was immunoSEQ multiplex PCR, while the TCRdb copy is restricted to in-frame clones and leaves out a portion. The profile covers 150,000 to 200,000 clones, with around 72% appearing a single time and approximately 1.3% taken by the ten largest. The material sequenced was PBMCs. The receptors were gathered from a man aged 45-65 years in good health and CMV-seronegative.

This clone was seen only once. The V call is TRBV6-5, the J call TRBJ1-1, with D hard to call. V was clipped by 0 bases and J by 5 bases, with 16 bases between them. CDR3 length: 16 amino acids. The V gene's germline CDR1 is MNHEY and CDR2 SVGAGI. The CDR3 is CASSYSRGIGLTEAFF. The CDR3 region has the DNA TGTGCCAGCAGTTACTCGAGAGGGATAGGGCTGACTGAAGCTTTCTTT.

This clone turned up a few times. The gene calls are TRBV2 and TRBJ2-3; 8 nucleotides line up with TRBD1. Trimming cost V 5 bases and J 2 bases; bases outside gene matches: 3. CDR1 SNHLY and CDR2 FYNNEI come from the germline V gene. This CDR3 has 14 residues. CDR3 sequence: CASSRQGSTDTQYF. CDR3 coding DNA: TGTGCCAGCAGTAGACAGGGGTCCACAGATACGCAGTATTTT.

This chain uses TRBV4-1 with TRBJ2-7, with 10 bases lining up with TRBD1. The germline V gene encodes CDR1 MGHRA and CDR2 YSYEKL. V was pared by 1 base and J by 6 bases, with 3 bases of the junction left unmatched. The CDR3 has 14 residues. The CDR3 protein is CASSQGQGAVEQYF. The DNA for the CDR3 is TGCGCCAGCAGCCAAGGACAGGGGGCGGTCGAGCAGTACTTC.

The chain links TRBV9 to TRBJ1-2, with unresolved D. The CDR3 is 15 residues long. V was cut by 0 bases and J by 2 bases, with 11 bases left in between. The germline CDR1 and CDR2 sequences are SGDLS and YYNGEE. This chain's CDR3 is CASSVEGGLNYGYTF. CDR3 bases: TGTGCCAGCAGCGTAGAGGGCGGGTTAAACTATGGCTACACCTTC.

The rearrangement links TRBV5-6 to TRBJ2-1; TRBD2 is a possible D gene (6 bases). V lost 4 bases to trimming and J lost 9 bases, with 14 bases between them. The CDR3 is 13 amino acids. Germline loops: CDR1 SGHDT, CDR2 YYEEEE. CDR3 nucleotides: TGTGCCAGCAGCAAGCCACTAGCCGGTGAGCAGTTCTTC. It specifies CASSKPLAGEQFF. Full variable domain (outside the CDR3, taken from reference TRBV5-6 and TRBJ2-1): DAGVTQSPTHLIKTRGQQVTLRCSPKSGHDTVSWYQQALGQGPQFIFQYYEEEERQRGNFPDRFSGHQFPNYSSELNVNALLLGDSALYLCASSKPLAGEQFFGPGTRLTVL.

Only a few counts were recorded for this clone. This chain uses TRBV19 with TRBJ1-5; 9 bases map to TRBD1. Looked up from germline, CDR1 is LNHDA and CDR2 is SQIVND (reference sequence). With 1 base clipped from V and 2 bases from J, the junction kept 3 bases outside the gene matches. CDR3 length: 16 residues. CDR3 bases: TGTGCCAGTAGTATAGTGACAGGGGGTGGCAATCAGCCCCAGCATTTT. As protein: CASSIVTGGGNQPQHF.

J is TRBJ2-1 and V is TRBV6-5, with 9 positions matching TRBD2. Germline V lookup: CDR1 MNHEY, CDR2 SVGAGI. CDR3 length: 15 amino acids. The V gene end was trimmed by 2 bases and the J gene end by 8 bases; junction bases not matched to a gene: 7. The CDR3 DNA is TGTGCCAGCAGTTACGGGGGCGGGGGGGCTGATGAGCAGTTCTTC. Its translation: CASSYGGGGADEQFF.

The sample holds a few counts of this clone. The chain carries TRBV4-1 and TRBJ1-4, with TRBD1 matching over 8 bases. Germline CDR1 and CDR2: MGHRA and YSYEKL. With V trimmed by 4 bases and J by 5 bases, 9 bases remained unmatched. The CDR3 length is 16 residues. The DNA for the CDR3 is TGCGCCAGCAGCCCGGCCAGGGGGCTTTCAAATGAAAAACTGTTTTTT. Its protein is CASSPARGLSNEKLFF.

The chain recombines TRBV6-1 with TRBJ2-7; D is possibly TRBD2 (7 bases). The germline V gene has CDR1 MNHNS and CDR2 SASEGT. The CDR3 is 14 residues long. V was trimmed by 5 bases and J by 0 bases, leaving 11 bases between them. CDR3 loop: CASSPRGPSYEQYF. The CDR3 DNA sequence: TGTGCCAGCAGTCCGCGGGGGCCCTCCTACGAGCAGTACTTC.

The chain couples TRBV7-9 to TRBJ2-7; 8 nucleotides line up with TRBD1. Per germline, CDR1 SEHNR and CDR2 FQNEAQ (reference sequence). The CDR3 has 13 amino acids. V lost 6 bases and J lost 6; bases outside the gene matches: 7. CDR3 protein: CASRADRASEQYF. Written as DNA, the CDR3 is TGTGCCAGCAGAGCGGACAGGGCTAGCGAGCAGTACTTC.

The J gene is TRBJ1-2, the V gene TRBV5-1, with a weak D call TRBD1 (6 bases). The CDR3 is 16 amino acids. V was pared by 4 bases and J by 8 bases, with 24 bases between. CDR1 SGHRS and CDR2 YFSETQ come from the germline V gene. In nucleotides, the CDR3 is TGCGCCAGCAGCACCCACCCCCCGACAGGCCCGGAGGGCTACACCTTC. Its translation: CASSTHPPTGPEGYTF.

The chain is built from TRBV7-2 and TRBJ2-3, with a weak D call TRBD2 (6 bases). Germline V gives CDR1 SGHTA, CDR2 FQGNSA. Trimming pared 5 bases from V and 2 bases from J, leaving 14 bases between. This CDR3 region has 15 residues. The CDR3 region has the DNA TGTGCCAGCAGCGCTAGCGTTAGCGTCACAGATACGCAGTATTTT. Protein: CASSASVSVTDTQYF.

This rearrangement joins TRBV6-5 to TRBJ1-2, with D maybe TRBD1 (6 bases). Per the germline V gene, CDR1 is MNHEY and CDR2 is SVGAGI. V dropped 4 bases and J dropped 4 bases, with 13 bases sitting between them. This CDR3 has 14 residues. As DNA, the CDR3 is TGTGCCAGCAGTTCTTTAACAGGGAGCTATGGCTACACCTTC. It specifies CASSSLTGSYGYTF.

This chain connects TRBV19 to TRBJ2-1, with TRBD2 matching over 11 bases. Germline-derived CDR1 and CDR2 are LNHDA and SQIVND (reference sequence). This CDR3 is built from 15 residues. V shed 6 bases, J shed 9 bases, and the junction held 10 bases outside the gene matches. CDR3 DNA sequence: TGTGCCAGTAGGGATAGCGGGGGGGACCTTCGTGAGCAGTTCTTC. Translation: CASRDSGGDLREQFF. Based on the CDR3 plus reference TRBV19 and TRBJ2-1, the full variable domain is DGGITQSPKYLFRKEGQNVTLSCEQNLNHDAMYWYRQDPGQGLRLIYYSQIVNDFQKGDIAEGYSVSREKKESFPLTVTSAQKNPTAFYLCASRDSGGDLREQFFGPGTRLTVL.

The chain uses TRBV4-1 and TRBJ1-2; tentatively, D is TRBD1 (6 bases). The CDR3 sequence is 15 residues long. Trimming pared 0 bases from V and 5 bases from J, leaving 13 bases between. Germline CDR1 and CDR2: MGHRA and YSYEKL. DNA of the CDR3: TGCGCCAGCAGCCAAGAGGGGGGGGCGCGGTATGGCTACACCTTC. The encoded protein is CASSQEGGARYGYTF.

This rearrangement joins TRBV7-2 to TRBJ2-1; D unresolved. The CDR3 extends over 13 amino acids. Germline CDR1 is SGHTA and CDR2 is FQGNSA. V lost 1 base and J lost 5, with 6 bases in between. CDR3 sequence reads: CASSLGLNNEQFF. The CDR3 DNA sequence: TGTGCCAGCAGCTTAGGTCTTAACAATGAGCAGTTCTTC.

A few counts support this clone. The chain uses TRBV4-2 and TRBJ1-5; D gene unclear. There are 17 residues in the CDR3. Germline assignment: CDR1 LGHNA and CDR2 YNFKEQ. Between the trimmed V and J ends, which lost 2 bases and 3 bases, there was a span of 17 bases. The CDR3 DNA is TGTGCCAGCAGCCAATCGCCCCAAGCGGGGTACAATCAGCCCCAGCATTTT. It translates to CASSQSPQAGYNQPQHF.

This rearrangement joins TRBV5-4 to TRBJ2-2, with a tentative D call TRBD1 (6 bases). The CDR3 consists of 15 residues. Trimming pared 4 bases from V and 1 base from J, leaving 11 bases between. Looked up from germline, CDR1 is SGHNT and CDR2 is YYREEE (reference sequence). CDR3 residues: CASSLPGQNTGELFF. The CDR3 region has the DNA TGTGCCAGCAGCCTACCGGGACAGAACACCGGGGAGCTGTTTTTT.

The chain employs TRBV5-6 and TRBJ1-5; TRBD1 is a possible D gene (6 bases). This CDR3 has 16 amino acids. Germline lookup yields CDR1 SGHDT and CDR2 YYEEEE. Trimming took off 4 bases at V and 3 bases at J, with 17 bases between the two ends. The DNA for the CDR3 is TGTGCCAGCAGCACTCGGGGGGCAAGGACCAATCAGCCCCAGCATTTT. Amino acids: CASSTRGARTNQPQHF. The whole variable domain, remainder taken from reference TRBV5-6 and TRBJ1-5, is DAGVTQSPTHLIKTRGQQVTLRCSPKSGHDTVSWYQQALGQGPQFIFQYYEEEERQRGNFPDRFSGHQFPNYSSELNVNALLLGDSALYLCASSTRGARTNQPQHFGDGTRLSIL.

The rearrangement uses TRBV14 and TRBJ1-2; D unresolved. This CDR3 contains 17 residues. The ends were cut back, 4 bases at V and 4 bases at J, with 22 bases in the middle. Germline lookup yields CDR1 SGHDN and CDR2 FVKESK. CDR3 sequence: CASSPSPSGESRYGYTF. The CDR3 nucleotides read TGTGCCAGCAGCCCCAGCCCCTCTGGGGAGAGTCGCTATGGCTACACCTTC. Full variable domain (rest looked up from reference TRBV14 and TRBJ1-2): EAGVTQFPSHSVIEKGQTVTLRCDPISGHDNLYWYRRVMGKEIKFLLHFVKESKQDESGMPNNRFLAERTGGTYSTLKVQPAELEDSGVYFCASSPSPSGESRYGYTFGSGTRLTVV.

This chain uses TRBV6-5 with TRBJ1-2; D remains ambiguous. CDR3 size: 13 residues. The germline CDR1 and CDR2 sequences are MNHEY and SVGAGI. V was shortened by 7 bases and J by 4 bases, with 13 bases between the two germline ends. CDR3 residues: CASKHDPPYGYTF. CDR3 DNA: TGTGCCAGCAAACACGATCCTCCCTATGGCTACACCTTC.

The CDR3 coding sequence is TGTGCCATCAGTGAGTCCGAAGGTAGGGCAGGGGGCAGGAGAGAGACCCAGTACTTC. Translation gives CAISESEGRAGGRRETQYF. This chain links TRBV10-3 with TRBJ2-5, with 8 bases identical to TRBD1. Germline trimming cut 0 bases from V and 4 bases from J; bases unmatched to any gene: 16. The germline gives CDR1 ENHRY, CDR2 SYGVKD. The CDR3 has 19 residues.

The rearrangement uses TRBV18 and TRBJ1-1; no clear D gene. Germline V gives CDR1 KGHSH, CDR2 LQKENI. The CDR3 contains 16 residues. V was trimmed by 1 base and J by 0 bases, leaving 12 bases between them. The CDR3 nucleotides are TGTGCCAGCTCACCACTTTCCGACTTTATGAACACTGAAGCTTTCTTT. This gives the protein CASSPLSDFMNTEAFF.

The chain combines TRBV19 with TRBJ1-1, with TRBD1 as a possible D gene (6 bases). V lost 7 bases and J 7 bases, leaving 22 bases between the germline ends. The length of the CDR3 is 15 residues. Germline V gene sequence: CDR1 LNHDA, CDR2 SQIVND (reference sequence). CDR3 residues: CASKGVSGGEREAFF. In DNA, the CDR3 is TGTGCCAGTAAGGGAGTAAGCGGGGGCGAGCGTGAAGCTTTCTTT.

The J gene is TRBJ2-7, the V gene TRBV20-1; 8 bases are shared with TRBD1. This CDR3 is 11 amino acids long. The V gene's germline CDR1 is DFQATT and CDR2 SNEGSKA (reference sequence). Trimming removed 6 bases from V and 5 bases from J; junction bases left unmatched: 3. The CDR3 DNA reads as TGCAGTGCCCAGGACAGGGACGAGCAGTACTTC. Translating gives CSAQDRDEQYF.

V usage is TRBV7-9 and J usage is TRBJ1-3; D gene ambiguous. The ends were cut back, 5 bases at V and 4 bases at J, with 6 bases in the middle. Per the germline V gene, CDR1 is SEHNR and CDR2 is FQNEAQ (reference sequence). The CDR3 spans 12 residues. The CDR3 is CASSPSGNTIYF. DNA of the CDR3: TGTGCCAGCAGCCCCTCCGGAAACACCATATATTTT.

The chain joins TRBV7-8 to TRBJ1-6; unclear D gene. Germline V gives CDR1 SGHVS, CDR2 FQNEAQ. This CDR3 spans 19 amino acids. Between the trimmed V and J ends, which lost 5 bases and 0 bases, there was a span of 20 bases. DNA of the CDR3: TGTGCCAGCAGCCTCCTTAAGCGCGGGGAGTTCTCCTATAATTCACCCCTCCACTTT. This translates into CASSLLKRGEFSYNSPLHF.

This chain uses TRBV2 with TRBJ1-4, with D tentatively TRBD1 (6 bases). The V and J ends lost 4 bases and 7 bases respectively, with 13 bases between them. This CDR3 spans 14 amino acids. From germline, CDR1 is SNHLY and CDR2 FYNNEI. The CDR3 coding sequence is TGTGCCAGCAGTGGGGGGGGCTTGGGTGAAAAACTGTTTTTT. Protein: CASSGGGLGEKLFF.

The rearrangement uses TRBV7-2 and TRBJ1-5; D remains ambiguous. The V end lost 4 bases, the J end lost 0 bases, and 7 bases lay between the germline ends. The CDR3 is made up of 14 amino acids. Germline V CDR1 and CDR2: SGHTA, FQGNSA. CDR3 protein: CASSSQNSNQPQHF. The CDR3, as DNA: TGTGCCAGCAGCTCACAAAATAGCAATCAGCCCCAGCATTTT.

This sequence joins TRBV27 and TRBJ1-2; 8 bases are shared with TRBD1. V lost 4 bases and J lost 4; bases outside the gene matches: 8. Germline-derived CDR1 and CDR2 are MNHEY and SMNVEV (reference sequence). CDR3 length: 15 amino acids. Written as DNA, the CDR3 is TGTGCCAGCAGTTCGCCCGCAGGGGGCATCTATGGCTACACCTTC. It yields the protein CASSSPAGGIYGYTF.

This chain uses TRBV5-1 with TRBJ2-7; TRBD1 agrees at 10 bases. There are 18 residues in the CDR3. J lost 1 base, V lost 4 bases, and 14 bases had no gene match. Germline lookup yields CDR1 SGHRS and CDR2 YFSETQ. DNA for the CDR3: TGCGCCAGCAGCCTCGCGCCGGGACAGGGGCGGCCTTCCTACGAGCAGTACTTC. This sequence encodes CASSLAPGQGRPSYEQYF. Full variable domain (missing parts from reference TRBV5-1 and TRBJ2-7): KAGVTQTPRYLIKTRGQQVTLSCSPISGHRSVSWYQQTPGQGLQFLFEYFSETQRNKGNFPGRFSGRQFSNSRSEMNVSTLELGDSALYLCASSLAPGQGRPSYEQYFGPGTRLTVT.

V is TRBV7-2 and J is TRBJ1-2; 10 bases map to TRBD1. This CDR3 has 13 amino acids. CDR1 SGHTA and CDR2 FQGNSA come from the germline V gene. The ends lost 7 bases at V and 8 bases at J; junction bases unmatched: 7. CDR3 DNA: TGTGCCAGCATCGGGACAGGGGTTGGCGGCTACACCTTC. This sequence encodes CASIGTGVGGYTF.